This TCR beta chain originates from a study of Ad26.COV2.S vaccination and SARS-CoV-2 variants. At the level of the study: Each vaccinee took Ad26.COV2.S intramuscularly, once or twice 56 days apart.

The treatment here: roughly 18 received Ad26.COV2.S at low or high dose, single or two shots; 5 received placebo; per-sample allocation not given. Following the first vaccine or placebo injection, samples were taken on day 63. The shot given was an Ad26 vector that makes Wuhan-strain SARS-CoV-2 spike. The CDR3 runs to 15 residues. Germline V gives CDR1 LNHDA, CDR2 SQIVND (reference sequence). The V end was cut by 1 base, the J end by 1 base, with 5 bases between. A remark on this clone: Its antigen is as yet unknown. The sample contains more than one DNA sequence encoding this CDR3.

Clones were read by immunoSEQ multiplex PCR, and TCRdb kept only the in-frame ones, dropping some. The data show some 350,000 clones, roughly 88% seen once. Study observations and caveats: Breadth measured for non-spike TCRs was similar across vaccine and placebo recipients. A substantial breadth of spike-specific CD8+ and CD4+ T cell responses after vaccination has been reported.

The material was peripheral blood, obtained in a trial of Ad26.COV2.S vaccine versus placebo. The chain uses TRBV19 and TRBJ2-6; D possibly corresponds to TRBD2 (5 bases). This receptor was identified in a person aged 18-65 years who received the Ad26.COV2.S COVID-19 vaccine or a placebo. CDR3 in DNA: TGTGCCAGTAGTATAGCGGGGTCTGGGGCCAACGTCCTGACTTTC. This encodes CASSIAGSGANVLTF.